Below, one TCR beta chain is given with its context. Its antigen is currently not known. Qualities for individual bases were not recorded, and no much larger clone is one base off. The sample belongs to a study of post-analysis software for immune sequencing data (dated by TCRdb to the mid-2010s). Concerning the study at large: Relapsing-remitting, secondary progressive and progressive-relapsing multiple sclerosis were recorded as disease courses, and subtype annotation was lacking for some patients. The multiple sclerosis patient repertoires were compared with approximately 11 previously published healthy control repertoires from donors aged roughly 6 to 27 years. A subset of samples was prepared in parallel using single-end sample barcoding, then pooled and co-amplified after Illumina adapter ligation.

What the research found in general, with its limitations: Compared with controls, multiple sclerosis patients had significantly lower normalized Chao1 diversity, a finding suggesting substantial peripheral T-cell clonal expansion. The multiple sclerosis patient group was slightly younger than the control group. Direct clustering with F measure revealed strong co-clustering of samples prepared in the same batch, which led to a batch-effect correction.

Library preparation used PCR. The run used an Illumina HiSeq 2500. To reduce PCR and sequencing biases, unique molecular identifiers were built into the TCR beta cDNA libraries. Roughly 0.5 million cDNA molecules were obtained per 1 to 10 million input T cells, so each molecule approximated one T cell. The patient libraries were prepared and sequenced using the same protocol as the earlier healthy control dataset. Samples belonging to the same batch were prepared together, multiplexed and sequenced on a shared HiSeq lane. Per the source publication's procedure: Raw barcoded reads were processed with MIGEC, discarding single-read molecular identifier groups before consensus assembly and CDR3 extraction. Clonotype tables were post-analysed with VDJtools, and diversity was normalized by down-sampling all datasets to the smallest sample size. In repertoire overlap clustering, CDR3 amino acid sequences, but not nucleotide sequences, were matched to correct batch-related cross-sample contamination. TCRdb applied fastp at Q25 and MiXCR to the public reads, then kept only in-frame beta chains. A single entry per CDR3 protein holds the most common genes and DNA from its merged rows. TCRdb's processing, not the authors', yielded these V and J calls. The sample table contains 650,000 to 850,000 distinct CDR3 sequences; only one count was recorded for roughly 50% of them. In total, the top ten clones hold over 4% of the sample.

To demonstrate the VDJtools post-analysis software, the study profiled TCR beta repertoires from the peripheral blood of about 13 young patients with multiple sclerosis. The multiple sclerosis patients were children and adolescents between roughly 6 and 17 years of age. The sample taken for sequencing was blood. The clonotype was recovered from a girl aged 10 to 17 with multiple sclerosis.

The CDR3 loop reads CATSRGGEKLFF. DNA sequence: TGTGCCACCAGCAGAGGAGGGGAAAAACTGTTTTTT. Recombination linked TRBV15 to TRBJ1-4; a confident D gene designation cannot be given. The trim is 1 base for V and 8 bases for J, with a gap of 5 bases between the germline ends. CDR1 and CDR2 were assigned from the germline V gene (reference sequence) as LNHNV and YYDKDF. Including the terminal cysteine and phenylalanine, the CDR3 comprises 12 residues. The retained sequence is limited to the CDR3, 36 bases, with the frame set at the first base.